This T cell receptor (beta chain) was captured in a study of blood T cells in healthy people across ages. The people who gave samples were healthy Caucasians from Russia, aged roughly 6 to 90. The CDR3 has 15 residues. The germline V gene encodes CDR1 DFQATT and CDR2 SNEGSKA (reference sequence). With V trimmed by 0 bases and J by 3 bases, 6 bases remained unmatched. Primers used in a second PCR of about 6 to 12 cycles were a sample-barcoded 5' primer and a J-beta primer mix. Every single cDNA molecule received a tag from a template-switch adaptor with 12 random nucleotides. TCRdb re-analysed the 5' RACE reads in MiXCR, keeping a single row per CDR3 protein. The sample holds about 970,000 distinct CDR3 sequences, 51% seen once.

Sequencing was performed on blood. This chain uses TRBV20-1 with TRBJ2-7, with 9 bases fitting TRBD1. This TCR derives from a woman aged 60 to 75 in good health. The CDR3 loop reads CSARDSWDRVYEQYF. DNA for the CDR3: TGCAGTGCTAGAGATAGCTGGGACAGGGTCTACGAGCAGTACTTC.